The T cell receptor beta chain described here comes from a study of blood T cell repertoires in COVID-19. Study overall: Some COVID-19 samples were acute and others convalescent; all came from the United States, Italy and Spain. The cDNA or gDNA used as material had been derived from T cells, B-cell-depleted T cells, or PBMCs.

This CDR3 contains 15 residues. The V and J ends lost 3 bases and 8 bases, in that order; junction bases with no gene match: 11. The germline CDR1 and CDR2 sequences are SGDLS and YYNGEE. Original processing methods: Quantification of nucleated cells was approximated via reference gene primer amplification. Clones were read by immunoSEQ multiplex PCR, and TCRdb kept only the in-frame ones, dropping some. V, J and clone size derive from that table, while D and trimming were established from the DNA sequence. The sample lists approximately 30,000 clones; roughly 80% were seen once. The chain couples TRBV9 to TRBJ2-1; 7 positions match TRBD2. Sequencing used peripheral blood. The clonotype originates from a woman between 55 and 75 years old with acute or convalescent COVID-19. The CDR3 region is CASSERGRRADEQFF. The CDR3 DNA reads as TGTGCCAGCAGCGAGCGGGGACGGAGGGCCGATGAGCAGTTCTTC.